Below, one TCR beta chain is given with its context. Its antigen remains unidentified. Only in-frame clones appear in the TCRdb table, and some are missing; sequencing was by immunoSEQ multiplex PCR. This table has roughly 8,000 clones, under 90% appearing once. The data originate from a study of T cells after posttransplantation cyclophosphamide. The CDR3 is 11 residues long. V was clipped by 1 base and J by 12 bases, with 7 bases between them. Per the germline V gene, CDR1 is SNHLY and CDR2 is FYNNEI. Busulfan-fludarabine conditioning, marrow transplant, and cyclophosphamide on days +3 and +4 were administered. Study-wide points: Donor-recipient repertoire similarity was low at 1-2 months, rising over year one. Recipient CMV seropositivity and CMV reactivation strongly tracked TRB clonality.

The rearrangement uses TRBV2 and TRBJ2-1; maybe TRBD1 (5 bases). The input for sequencing was CD4+ T cells sorted from blood, taken 1,300 to 1,500 days after allogeneic stem cell transplant with posttransplant cyclophosphamide. The sequence was collected from a female patient in her forties or fifties who received an allogeneic stem cell transplant from a related donor, was CMV-positive, and had no GVHD. A share of the T cells may be of graft donor origin. CDR3 sequence: CASSEVRVQFF. CDR3 in DNA: TGTGCCAGCAGTGAAGTCAGGGTGCAGTTCTTC.